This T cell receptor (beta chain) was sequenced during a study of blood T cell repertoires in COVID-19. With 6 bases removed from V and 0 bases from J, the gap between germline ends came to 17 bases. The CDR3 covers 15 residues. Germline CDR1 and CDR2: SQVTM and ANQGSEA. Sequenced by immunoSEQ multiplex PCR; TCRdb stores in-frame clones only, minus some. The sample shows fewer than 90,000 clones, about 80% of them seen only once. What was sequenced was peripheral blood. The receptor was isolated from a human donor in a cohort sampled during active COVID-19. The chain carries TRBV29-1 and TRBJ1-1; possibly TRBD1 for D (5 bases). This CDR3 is CSVRAGWGMNTEAFF. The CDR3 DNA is TGCAGCGTCCGTGCAGGGTGGGGTATGAACACTGAAGCTTTCTTT.